A single sample is the source of the 22 T cell receptor beta chains below, sequenced in a study of neurological immune-mediated disorders. TCRdb reprocessed the 5' RACE reads via MiXCR and lists one record per CDR3 protein. The sample lists 19,000 or so distinct CDR3 sequences; around 13% were seen once. The sequencing input was CD4+ T cells from blood. The receptors shown here come from an older woman with HTLV-1-associated myelopathy (HAM/TSP).

This clonotype was observed at least ten times. The chain carries TRBV20-1 and TRBJ2-2; 9 bases map to TRBD1. With V trimmed by 3 bases and J by 1 base, 3 bases remained unmatched. Per germline, CDR1 DFQATT and CDR2 SNEGSKA (reference sequence). This CDR3 has 15 residues. The CDR3 DNA is TGCAGTGCTAGGGCGGGACAGGGGAACACCGGGGAGCTGTTTTTT. Translating gives CSARAGQGNTGELFF.

Ten or more counts support this clonotype. The genes are TRBV5-1 and TRBJ1-2; no reliable D call. The CDR3 sequence is 13 residues long. Germline V lookup: CDR1 SGHRS, CDR2 YFSETQ. Trimming stripped 1 base from V and 6 bases from J, with 10 bases between. CDR3 protein: CASSLTGLDGYTF. CDR3 in DNA: TGCGCCAGCAGCTTGACGGGGTTGGATGGCTACACCTTC.

This clonotype was recorded many times. The rearrangement links TRBV29-1 to TRBJ2-1, with D possibly TRBD2 on 5 matching bases. CDR3 length: 14 amino acids. The V gene lost 2 bases and the J gene lost 6 bases, with 14 bases spanning the gap. Germline loops: CDR1 SQVTM, CDR2 ANQGSEA. In DNA, the CDR3 is TGCAGCGTTGAATATTTGTTGGAGGTCAATGAGCAGTTCTTC. It is translated as CSVEYLLEVNEQFF.

This clonotype was found many times. The chain recombines TRBV20-1 with TRBJ2-7; 10 nucleotides line up with TRBD2. V shed 6 bases and J 2 bases; nucleotides not matched to a gene: 13. CDR3 length: 16 amino acids. Per the germline V gene, CDR1 is DFQATT and CDR2 is SNEGSKA (reference sequence). CDR3 region: CSADGTSAYPPYEQYF. CDR3 bases: TGCAGTGCCGACGGGACTAGCGCTTACCCCCCCTACGAGCAGTACTTC.

By share, this clonotype counts as medium-sized. The CDR3 sequence is CASSYGQGPTYEQYF. CDR3 sequence (DNA): TGTGCCAGCAGTTACGGGCAGGGGCCCACCTACGAGCAGTACTTC. The rearrangement joins TRBV6-2 or TRBV6-3 to TRBJ2-7; a possible D gene is TRBD1 (6 bases). CDR3 length: 15 amino acids. Germline lookup yields CDR1 MNHEY and CDR2 SVGEGT. The V and J ends lost 2 bases and 2 bases respectively, with 13 bases between them.

This clonotype was seen repeatedly, ten times or more. V is TRBV2 and J is TRBJ1-1, with a possible D match to TRBD1 (5 bases). Trimming removed 4 bases at V and 4 bases at J, with 13 bases between. The CDR3 loop spans 14 amino acids. Germline-derived CDR1 and CDR2 are SNHLY and FYNNEI. CDR3 region: CASSGWGTATEAFF. DNA for the CDR3: TGTGCCAGCAGTGGTTGGGGGACGGCCACTGAAGCTTTCTTT. Based on the CDR3 plus reference TRBV2 and TRBJ1-1, the full variable domain is EPEVTQTPSHQVTQMGQEVILRCVPISNHLYFYWYRQILGQKVEFLVSFYNNEISEKSEIFDDQFSVERPDGSNFTLKIRSTKLEDSAMYFCASSGWGTATEAFFGQGTRLTVV.

This clonotype has a count of ten or more. The chain combines TRBV5-1 with TRBJ2-1, with 10 positions matching TRBD2. J gave up 6 bases and V 6 bases, and 15 bases lay outside the gene matches. CDR1 and CDR2 (germline): SGHRS, YFSETQ. The CDR3 sequence is 17 residues long. The CDR3 coding sequence is TGCGCCAGCACGCCGCCCAGGGCTAGCGGGAGTGGCAATGAGCAGTTCTTC. As protein: CASTPPRASGSGNEQFF.

In this sample, this clonotype turned up many times. The J gene is TRBJ1-2, the V gene TRBV5-1, with TRBD1 matching 7 bases. CDR1 is SGHRS, CDR2 YFSETQ, per germline. V shed 4 bases, J shed 7 bases, and the junction held 10 bases outside the gene matches. The CDR3 runs 14 residues. CDR3 protein: CASSASTGERGYTF. The CDR3 DNA reads as TGCGCCAGCAGCGCATCCACAGGGGAGCGTGGCTACACCTTC.

In its sample, this clonotype was seen many times. The V call is TRBV3-1, the J call TRBJ2-7, with D perhaps given as TRBD1 or TRBD2 (6 bases each). The CDR3 runs 17 residues. V was trimmed by 4 bases and J by 8 bases, leaving 27 bases between them. Per the germline V gene, CDR1 is LGHDT and CDR2 is YNNKEL (reference sequence). The CDR3 DNA reads TGTGCCAGCAGCCCTAAATTCCTCGGGGGCCTACAGACGAAGCAGTACTTC. Its translation: CASSPKFLGGLQTKQYF.

V gene TRBV5-1 combines with J gene TRBJ2-3, with 11 bases that match TRBD2. This CDR3 is built from 15 residues. Unmatched junction bases numbered 11, after V lost 3 bases and J lost 11 bases. Germline CDR1 reads SGHRS; CDR2 reads YFSETQ. DNA of the CDR3: TGCGCCAGCAGCTCAACTAGCGGGAGTGTGATGGAGCAGTATTTT. The encoded protein is CASSSTSGSVMEQYF.

Ten or more counts support this clonotype. This chain joins TRBV29-1 and TRBJ2-1; D may be TRBD2 (5 bases). The ends were cut back, 3 bases at V and 4 bases at J, with 10 bases in the middle. The germline CDR1 and CDR2 sequences are SQVTM and ANQGSEA. The CDR3 has 13 residues. Here the CDR3 DNA reads TGCAGCGTTGAGGAGCGGAGGTACAATGAGCAGTTCTTC. Protein: CSVEERRYNEQFF.

This clonotype was picked up many times. The rearrangement uses TRBV6-5 and TRBJ1-1; D is possibly TRBD1 (5 bases). Deletions cut 2 bases from V and 0 bases from J, with 7 bases between. Germline CDR1 MNHEY, CDR2 SVGAGI. This CDR3 contains 14 residues. The CDR3 DNA reads TGTGCCAGCAGTTACCAGGGATTGAACACTGAAGCTTTCTTT. This sequence encodes CASSYQGLNTEAFF.

This clonotype was seen at least ten times. The V and J genes are TRBV20-1 and TRBJ2-2, with 12 bases identical to TRBD2. J was trimmed by 7 bases and V by 3 bases; bases with no gene match: 15. CDR1 is DFQATT and CDR2 is SNEGSKA in the germline V gene (reference sequence). The CDR3 has 18 residues. The CDR3 sequence: CSARGARLAGGPVGELFF. In DNA, the CDR3 is TGCAGTGCTAGGGGGGCGCGTCTAGCGGGGGGGCCAGTCGGGGAGCTGTTTTTT.

In its sample, this clonotype was seen many times. The chain uses TRBV3-1 and TRBJ2-7; 10 nucleotides agree with TRBD1. This CDR3 has 15 amino acids. Trimming at V came to 4 bases and at J to 0 bases, leaving 3 bases not matched to a gene. The germline gives CDR1 LGHDT, CDR2 YNNKEL (reference sequence). This CDR3 reads CASSPGTGASYEQYF. The CDR3 nucleotides are TGTGCCAGCAGCCCCGGGACAGGGGCCTCCTACGAGCAGTACTTC.

To note about this clonotype: An end of the junction does not agree with germline; a read error may underlie this. The CDR3 DNA is TGCGCCAGCAAACCCTGGACAGAGAACACTGAAACTTTCTTT. As protein: CASKPWTENTETFF. J is TRBJ1-1 and V is TRBV5-1; the D gene is possibly TRBD1 (6 bases). CDR3 length equals 14 residues. The germline V gene has CDR1 SGHRS and CDR2 YFSETQ.

The chain has TRBV4-2 and TRBJ2-2; unclear D gene. This CDR3 contains 14 residues. V shed 6 bases and J shed 0 bases, with 8 bases lying between them. Germline V gene sequence: CDR1 LGHNA, CDR2 YNFKEQ. The CDR3 coding sequence is TGTGCCAGCAGACGGATCCCGAACACCGGGGAGCTGTTTTTT. This sequence encodes CASRRIPNTGELFF.

Details on this clonotype: An end of the junction differs from the germline gene, which may be a read error. This rearrangement joins TRBV14 to TRBJ2-3; D may match TRBD1 or TRBD2 (6 bases each). The germline CDR1 and CDR2 sequences are SGHDN and FVKESK. CDR3 length: 16 amino acids. The CDR3 is CAISQRGTGGMDTQYF. The DNA of the CDR3 is TGTGCCATCAGCCAAAGGGGGACTGGCGGGATGGATACGCAGTATTTT.

This clonotype occurred many times. The chain couples TRBV5-1 to TRBJ2-1, with 10 bases identical to TRBD2. Germline V gene sequence: CDR1 SGHRS, CDR2 YFSETQ. With V trimmed by 4 bases and J by 4 bases, 2 bases remained unmatched. This CDR3 has 14 residues. DNA of the CDR3: TGCGCCAGCAGCCTAGCGGGAGTATACAATGAGCAGTTCTTC. Its protein product is CASSLAGVYNEQFF.

In its sample, this clonotype ranks as medium-sized (0.01 to 0.1%). The chain recombines TRBV4-3 with TRBJ2-3; D call uncertain. There are 14 residues in the CDR3. Germline CDR1 reads LGHNA; CDR2 reads YSLEER. V was trimmed by 4 bases and J by 2 bases, leaving 10 bases between them. CDR3: CASSLDSNTDTQYF. In DNA form, the CDR3 reads TGCGCCAGCAGCCTCGACTCCAACACAGATACGCAGTATTTT.

This clonotype was seen repeatedly, ten times or more. This chain uses TRBV29-1 with TRBJ1-1, with D uncertain. The V and J ends lost 7 bases and 1 base respectively, with 13 bases between them. CDR3 length: 13 amino acids. The germline V gene encodes CDR1 SQVTM and CDR2 ANQGSEA. CDR3 sequence reads: CSGERVGNTEAFF. The CDR3 DNA sequence: TGCAGCGGCGAGCGGGTTGGGAACACTGAAGCTTTCTTT.

This chain uses TRBV5-5 with TRBJ2-3; 7 bases are shared with TRBD2. This CDR3 comprises 16 residues. Germline V gives CDR1 SGHKS, CDR2 YYEKEE (reference sequence). Trimming cost V 1 base and J 3 bases; bases outside gene matches: 8. The CDR3 spells CASSLWGAGSTDTQYF. The CDR3 coding sequence is TGTGCCAGCAGCTTGTGGGGAGCGGGATCAACAGATACGCAGTATTTT. Supplemented by reference TRBV5-5 and TRBJ2-3, the full variable domain reads DAGVTQSPTHLIKTRGQQVTLRCSPISGHKSVSWYQQVLGQGPQFIFQYYEKEERGRGNFPDRFSARQFPNYSSELNVNALLLGDSALYLCASSLWGAGSTDTQYFGPGTRLTVL.

Here the CDR3 reads CASSLVAGGEPWRQFF. The CDR3 bases are TGTGCCAGCAGCTTAGTGGCGGGGGGCGAACCATGGCGGCAGTTCTTC. The chain combines TRBV7-8 with TRBJ2-1; 8 bases align to TRBD2. From germline, CDR1 is SGHVS and CDR2 FQNEAQ. V dropped 1 base and J dropped 12; count of bases not matched to a gene: 14. The CDR3 is made up of 16 amino acids.